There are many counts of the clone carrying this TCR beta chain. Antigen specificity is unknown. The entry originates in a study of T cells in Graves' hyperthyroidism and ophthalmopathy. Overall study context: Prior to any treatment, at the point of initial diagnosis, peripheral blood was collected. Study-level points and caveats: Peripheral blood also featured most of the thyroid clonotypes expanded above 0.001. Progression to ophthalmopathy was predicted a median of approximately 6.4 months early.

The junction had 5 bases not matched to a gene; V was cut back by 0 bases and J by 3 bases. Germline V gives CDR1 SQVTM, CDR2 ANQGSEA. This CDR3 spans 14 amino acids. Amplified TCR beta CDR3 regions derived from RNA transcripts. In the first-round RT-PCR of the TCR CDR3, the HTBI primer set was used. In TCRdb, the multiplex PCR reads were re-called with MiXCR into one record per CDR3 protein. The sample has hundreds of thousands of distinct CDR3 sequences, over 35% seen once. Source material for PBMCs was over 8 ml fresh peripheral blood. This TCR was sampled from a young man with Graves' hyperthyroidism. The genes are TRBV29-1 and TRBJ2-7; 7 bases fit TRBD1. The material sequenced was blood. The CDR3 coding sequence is TGCAGCGTTGAAGATTGGGACAGCCGCTACGAGCAGTACTTC. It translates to CSVEDWDSRYEQYF.